What follows are 27 T cell receptor beta chains derived from one specimen sequenced in a study of shared clonotypes between healthy human individuals. The method was immunoSEQ multiplex PCR; TCRdb's version includes in-frame clones alone and lacks a portion of them. The sample contains about 2.4 million clones, under 95% of which appear only once. Sequencing input: naive CD4+ T cells from PBMCs. The subset is: CD45RA+ positively selected. The receptor source for this set is a man between 18 and 35 years old in good health. Some clones in this sample may be carry-over from other donors' samples.

The chain couples TRBV2 to TRBJ1-2, with unresolved D. The V gene's germline CDR1 is SNHLY and CDR2 FYNNEI. The ends were cut back, 6 bases at V and 4 bases at J, with 6 bases in the middle. The CDR3 spans 11 residues. The CDR3, as DNA: TGTGCCAGCAGAACAGTCTATGGCTACACCTTC. Residues: CASRTVYGYTF.

This clone appeared once. The chain uses TRBV6-6 and TRBJ1-1; D not resolved. The CDR3 is made up of 13 amino acids. Trimming left V 10 bases short and J 0 bases short, with 12 bases between. The germline V gene has CDR1 MNHNY and CDR2 SVGAGI (reference sequence). CDR3 DNA: TGTGCCACGAAGGAGGAAATGAACACTGAAGCTTTCTTT. Translated: CATKEEMNTEAFF.

The chain links TRBV19 to TRBJ2-7; D tentatively fits TRBD1 or TRBD2 (6 bases each). The CDR3 loop spans 15 amino acids. Germline V gene lookup returns CDR1 LNHDA and CDR2 SQIVND (reference sequence). Trimming took off 6 bases at V and 2 bases at J, with 17 bases between the two ends. Here the CDR3 reads CASRQGPGEAYEQYF. Written as DNA, the CDR3 is TGTGCCAGTAGACAGGGCCCGGGGGAGGCCTACGAGCAGTACTTC.

This chain's CDR3 is CASSPLTGSAYNEQFF. The CDR3 DNA reads TGCGCCAGCAGCCCCCTGACAGGGTCGGCCTACAATGAGCAGTTCTTC. This chain joins TRBV5-1 and TRBJ2-1, with 7 bases fitting TRBD1. Germline CDR1 reads SGHRS; CDR2 reads YFSETQ. V was clipped by 4 bases and J by 2 bases; unmatched bases: 9. This CDR3 is 16 amino acids long.

About this clone: Additional DNA sequences in this sample encode the identical CDR3. This chain links TRBV6-5 with TRBJ1-6, with TRBD1 identical over 7 bases. This CDR3 comprises 14 residues. Germline V gene data show CDR1 as MNHEY and CDR2 as SVGAGI. The junction had 3 bases not matched to a gene; V was cut back by 3 bases and J by 7 bases. The CDR3: CASSYNRGNSPLHF. The CDR3 DNA is TGTGCCAGCAGTTATAACAGGGGAAATTCACCCCTCCACTTT.

The chain combines TRBV19 with TRBJ2-1; 7 bases are shared with TRBD1. Germline V gene data show CDR1 as LNHDA and CDR2 as SQIVND (reference sequence). After removal of 7 bases from V and 8 bases from J, the junction contained 8 bases not matched to a gene. The CDR3 runs 13 residues. CDR3 in amino acids: CASTDRLSHEQFF. The CDR3 DNA is TGTGCCAGTACGGACAGGTTGTCCCATGAGCAGTTCTTC.

The chain is built from TRBV5-1 and TRBJ2-7; 7 bases fit TRBD1. CDR3 length equals 14 residues. Trimming took 4 bases from V and 5 from J; bases not matched to a gene: 9. Looked up from germline, CDR1 is SGHRS and CDR2 is YFSETQ. CDR3 sequence (DNA): TGCGCCAGCAGCCGAGACAGGGCATCGGACGAGCAGTACTTC. It codes for CASSRDRASDEQYF.

This chain uses TRBV9 with TRBJ1-1; D ambiguous. V was cut by 3 bases and J by 2 bases, with 5 bases left in between. The germline gives CDR1 SGDLS, CDR2 YYNGEE. The CDR3 consists of 12 residues. The CDR3 sequence: CASSAHNTEAFF. CDR3 in DNA: TGTGCCAGCAGCGCCCATAACACTGAAGCTTTCTTT. The complete variable domain, with remaining parts taken from reference TRBV9 and TRBJ1-1, reads DSGVTQTPKHLITATGQRVTLRCSPRSGDLSVYWYQQSLDQGLQFLIQYYNGEERAKGNILERFSAQQFPDLHSELNLSSLELGDSALYFCASSAHNTEAFFGQGTRLTVV.

The gene calls are TRBV11-3 and TRBJ1-5; D gene ambiguous. The CDR3 is 14 amino acids. Germline assignment: CDR1 SGHNT and CDR2 YENEEA. The V and J ends lost 2 bases and 5 bases respectively, with 10 bases between them. The CDR3 sequence is CASSLRLAHQPQHF. The CDR3 nucleotides read TGTGCCAGCAGCTTACGGCTCGCGCATCAGCCCCAGCATTTT.

The chain is built from TRBV27 and TRBJ1-2, with D possibly being TRBD1 (5 bases). CDR3 length: 13 residues. V was trimmed by 9 bases and J by 4 bases, leaving 15 bases between them. CDR1 is MNHEY, CDR2 SMNVEV, per germline (reference sequence). The CDR3 is CASGTGTFYGYTF. The CDR3 DNA reads as TGTGCCAGTGGTACCGGGACTTTCTATGGCTACACCTTC.

The chain uses TRBV4-2 and TRBJ1-1; D ambiguous. The CDR3 loop spans 17 amino acids. Germline-derived CDR1 and CDR2 are LGHNA and YNFKEQ. V lost 0 bases and J 0 bases, leaving 14 bases between the germline ends. CDR3 region: CASSQEVTVFMNTEAFF. The DNA for the CDR3 is TGTGCCAGCAGCCAAGAGGTTACGGTCTTCATGAACACTGAAGCTTTCTTT.

The chain combines TRBV7-9 with TRBJ1-5; TRBD1 matches at 8 bases. Germline V gene data show CDR1 as SEHNR and CDR2 as FQNEAQ (reference sequence). V was pared by 4 bases and J by 9 bases, with 11 bases of the junction left unmatched. The CDR3 is 15 amino acids. CDR3 residues: CASSSGQGTVVPQHF. CDR3 in DNA: TGTGCCAGCAGCTCCGGACAGGGCACCGTTGTGCCCCAGCATTTT.

V gene TRBV9 combines with J gene TRBJ1-6; no clear D gene. Trimming shortened V by 5 bases and J by 1 base, and 16 bases separated the two germline ends. CDR1 is SGDLS, CDR2 YYNGEE, per germline. CDR3 length: 17 residues. The CDR3 here is CASSEDPRLSYNSPLHF. CDR3 DNA: TGTGCCAGCAGTGAGGACCCTCGACTATCCTATAATTCACCCCTCCACTTT.

V and J are TRBV27 and TRBJ2-3, with TRBD2 matching over 9 bases. Unmatched junction bases numbered 10, after V lost 6 bases and J lost 9 bases. The CDR3 runs 14 residues. Germline CDR1 is MNHEY and CDR2 is SMNVEV (reference sequence). As DNA, the CDR3 is TGTGCCAGCAGAGGGGTAGCGGGAGCCTGGACGCAGTATTTT. Translated: CASRGVAGAWTQYF.

The V call is TRBV18, the J call TRBJ2-7; D might be TRBD2 (5 bases). The CDR3 runs 13 residues. The germline V gene has CDR1 KGHSH and CDR2 LQKENI. V was pared by 6 bases and J by 5 bases, with 14 bases between. This CDR3 is CASSDGNWNEQYF. The CDR3 DNA reads as TGTGCCAGCTCCGACGGGAATTGGAACGAGCAGTACTTC.

The chain is built from TRBV28 and TRBJ1-2; D is possibly TRBD1 (5 bases). The CDR3 has 16 amino acids. Trimming took off 3 bases at V and 1 base at J, with 15 bases between the two ends. Germline CDR1 reads MDHEN; CDR2 reads SYDVKM. The CDR3 bases are TGTGCCAGCAGTTTCGGAGACAGCCTAAATAACTATGGCTACACCTTC. It codes for CASSFGDSLNNYGYTF.

V gene TRBV29-1 combines with J gene TRBJ2-5; D is undetermined. Trimming pared 4 bases from V and 3 bases from J, leaving 9 bases between. This CDR3 has 12 amino acids. Germline-derived CDR1 and CDR2 are SQVTM and ANQGSEA. CDR3 in amino acids: CSVANAEETQYF. CDR3 sequence (DNA): TGCAGCGTTGCTAACGCCGAAGAGACCCAGTACTTC.

This clone was counted once. The V gene is TRBV18, the J gene TRBJ1-1, with a tentative D call TRBD1 (6 bases). Deletions cut 5 bases from V and 0 bases from J, with 10 bases between. Germline V lookup: CDR1 KGHSH, CDR2 LQKENI. The CDR3 has 14 amino acids. The CDR3 DNA is TGTGCCAGCTCAGGGGGCTTAATGAACACTGAAGCTTTCTTT. It encodes CASSGGLMNTEAFF.

The chain employs TRBV18 and TRBJ2-2, with TRBD2 identical over 12 bases. The J segment lost 3 bases and the V segment lost 2 bases, leaving 1 base of the junction unmatched. This CDR3 has 16 amino acids. Germline CDR1 is KGHSH and CDR2 is LQKENI. CDR3 DNA: TGTGCCAGCTCACCAAGGACTAGCGGGGACACCGGGGAGCTGTTTTTT. Encoded protein: CASSPRTSGDTGELFF.

The gene calls are TRBV6-5 and TRBJ2-1; D not certain. The CDR3 is made up of 12 amino acids. V lost 5 bases to trimming and J lost 2 bases, with 4 bases between them. Germline-derived CDR1 and CDR2 are MNHEY and SVGAGI. CDR3 bases: TGTGCCAGCAGTACACCCTACAATGAGCAGTTCTTC. The encoded protein is CASSTPYNEQFF.

This clone was recorded once. J is TRBJ2-4 and V is TRBV27; the D gene is possibly TRBD2 (6 bases). CDR1 and CDR2 from the germline V gene are MNHEY and SMNVEV (reference sequence). The CDR3 runs 15 residues. Trimming took off 8 bases at V and 0 bases at J, with 14 bases between the two ends. CDR3 sequence reads: CASCGTSRAKNIQYF. The CDR3 DNA follows: TGTGCCAGCTGCGGGACGTCGAGAGCCAAAAACATTCAGTACTTC.

Note on this clone: The same CDR3 can be traced to other DNA sequences in this sample. The chain links TRBV5-1 to TRBJ2-5, with TRBD2 identical over 9 bases. This CDR3 spans 14 amino acids. Trimming cost V 0 bases and J 5 bases; bases outside gene matches: 2. CDR1 is SGHRS and CDR2 is YFSETQ in the germline V gene. The CDR3 is CASSLGLAAETQYF. Written as DNA, the CDR3 is TGCGCCAGCAGCTTGGGACTAGCGGCGGAGACCCAGTACTTC.

This sequence joins TRBV6-6 and TRBJ1-6; D is unresolved. This CDR3 is built from 15 residues. V dropped 7 bases and J dropped 3 bases, with 13 bases sitting between them. Germline CDR1 is MNHNY and CDR2 is SVGAGI (reference sequence). The CDR3 DNA reads as TGTGCCAGCACCCCCGTTAGGAGCTATAATTCACCCCTCCACTTT. Amino acid sequence: CASTPVRSYNSPLHF.

The chain is built from TRBV6-6 and TRBJ1-5, with 7 bases fitting TRBD1. V lost 2 bases, J lost 7 bases, and 8 bases stayed unmatched. The germline V gene encodes CDR1 MNHNY and CDR2 SVGAGI (reference sequence). The length of the CDR3 is 15 residues. Here the CDR3 DNA reads TGTGCCAGCAGTTACCAAGACAGGGATCGACAGCCCCAGCATTTT. It codes for CASSYQDRDRQPQHF.

The chain combines TRBV10-3 with TRBJ2-3, with 12 bases matching TRBD1. Trimming removed 6 bases from V and 4 bases from J; junction bases left unmatched: 5. From germline, CDR1 is ENHRY and CDR2 SYGVKD. This CDR3 has 15 amino acids. The DNA for the CDR3 is TGTGCCATCAGAGCCGGGACAGGGGGCGCAGATACGCAGTATTTT. It is translated as CAIRAGTGGADTQYF.

The CDR3 loop is CASTHRQGAVGYTF. In DNA, the CDR3 is TGTGCCAGTACCCACCGACAGGGGGCGGTTGGCTACACCTTC. V gene TRBV19 combines with J gene TRBJ1-2, with TRBD1 matching 10 bases. The germline V gene has CDR1 LNHDA and CDR2 SQIVND (reference sequence). The length of the CDR3 is 14 residues. V trimming: 7 bases; J trimming: 7 bases; junction bases outside the gene matches: 9.

CDR3 coding DNA: TGTGCCAGCAGTTACTCAGGGGGATTGGAAGCTTTCTTT. It is translated as CASSYSGGLEAFF. The rearrangement uses TRBV6-5 and TRBJ1-1, with D tentatively TRBD1 (6 bases). Germline CDR1 MNHEY, CDR2 SVGAGI. This CDR3 is 13 amino acids long. Trimming took off 0 bases at V and 8 bases at J, with 10 bases between the two ends.